Below are 32 T cell receptor beta chains sequenced from a single sample in a study of shared clonotypes between healthy human individuals. Naive CD8 cells lacked CD45RO and underwent positive selection for CCR7, leaving out terminally differentiated effector memory CD45RA+ cells. Sequencing used immunoSEQ multiplex PCR; TCRdb keeps in-frame clones, though not all of them. The data show about 2,100,000 clones, with 93% seen just once and 1.5% to 2% held by the top ten. Material: naive CD8+ T cells from PBMCs. The source is a man between 18 and 29 years old in good health. Some clones in this sample may be carry-over from other donors' samples.

The gene calls are TRBV7-9 and TRBJ2-3, with 12 bases identical to TRBD2. With V trimmed by 5 bases and J by 6 bases, 6 bases remained unmatched. CDR3 length equals 15 residues. The germline CDR1 and CDR2 sequences are SEHNR and FQNEAQ (reference sequence). CDR3 bases: TGTGCCAGCAGCCCCCTAGCGGGAGGGTCGGATACGCAGTATTTT. Its translation: CASSPLAGGSDTQYF.

Points on this clone: Additional DNA sequences in this sample encode the identical CDR3. The V call is TRBV27, the J call TRBJ2-1, with 9 bases matching TRBD2. J lost 5 bases, V lost 3 bases, and 5 bases had no gene match. Germline V gene lookup returns CDR1 MNHEY and CDR2 SMNVEV (reference sequence). The CDR3 is 15 amino acids. The chain's CDR3 is CASSLWLAGNNEQFF. Here the CDR3 DNA reads TGTGCCAGCAGTTTGTGGCTAGCGGGGAACAATGAGCAGTTCTTC.

The chain couples TRBV7-8 to TRBJ2-1; 8 nucleotides align to TRBD2. The germline gives CDR1 SGHVS, CDR2 FQNEAQ. The CDR3 has 15 amino acids. The junction had 7 bases not matched to a gene; V was cut back by 1 base and J by 8 bases. This CDR3 reads CASSLVGTRGHEQFF. The CDR3 DNA is TGTGCCAGCAGCTTAGTTGGGACTAGGGGCCATGAGCAGTTCTTC.

This clone appeared a single time. The V gene is TRBV11-2, the J gene TRBJ2-2, with D possibly TRBD1 on 6 matching bases. CDR3 length: 18 residues. The ends were cut back, 6 bases at V and 3 bases at J, with 23 bases in the middle. In germline, CDR1 is SGHAT, CDR2 FQNNGV. The DNA of the CDR3 is TGTGCCAGCAGGAGACGGACAGCCTACTCCATGGACACCGGGGAGCTGTTTTTT. Protein product: CASRRRTAYSMDTGELFF.

DNA of the CDR3: TGTGCCAGCAGTTCAAGCCGAGAGCAGTTCTTC. Amino acids: CASSSSREQFF. This chain connects TRBV28 to TRBJ2-1; D call uncertain. Trimming pared 4 bases from V and 10 bases from J, leaving 8 bases between. Germline V gene data show CDR1 as MDHEN and CDR2 as SYDVKM. The length of the CDR3 is 11 residues.

The table lists this clone with a count of one. The chain couples TRBV7-6 to TRBJ1-2; no reliable D call. The ends were cut back, 4 bases at V and 3 bases at J, with 18 bases in the middle. Germline values: CDR1 SGHVS, CDR2 FNYEAQ. The CDR3 spans 16 residues. In DNA form, the CDR3 reads TGTGCCAGCAGCTCCGAAGAAACAACAGAGTACTATGGCTACACCTTC. The encoded protein is CASSSEETTEYYGYTF. Filled out from reference TRBV7-6 and TRBJ1-2, the complete variable domain reads GAGVSQSPRYKVTKRGQDVALRCDPISGHVSLYWYRQALGQGPEFLTYFNYEAQQDKSGLPNDRFSAERPEGSISTLTIQRTEQRDSAMYRCASSSEETTEYYGYTFGSGTRLTVV.

The V gene is TRBV11-2, the J gene TRBJ2-5; 8 nucleotides line up with TRBD1. The CDR3 sequence is 14 residues long. Trimming cost V 3 bases and J 0 bases; bases outside gene matches: 0. Per germline, CDR1 SGHAT and CDR2 FQNNGV. The CDR3 is CASSLTGDQETQYF. The CDR3 DNA reads as TGTGCCAGCAGCTTGACAGGGGACCAAGAGACCCAGTACTTC.

The chain recombines TRBV28 with TRBJ2-7; D gene uncertain. CDR3 length equals 17 residues. Germline V gene sequence: CDR1 MDHEN, CDR2 SYDVKM. Between the trimmed V and J ends, which lost 4 bases and 1 base, there was a span of 20 bases. CDR3 amino acids: CASSSHKRQEPSYEQYF. CDR3 nucleotides: TGTGCCAGCAGTTCGCACAAAAGGCAGGAACCGTCCTACGAGCAGTACTTC. The full variable domain, completed using reference TRBV28 and TRBJ2-7, is DVKVTQSSRYLVKRTGEKVFLECVQDMDHENMFWYRQDPGLGLRLIYFSYDVKMKEKGDIPEGYSVSREKKERFSLILESASTNQTSMYLCASSSHKRQEPSYEQYFGPGTRLTVT.

V is TRBV7-9 and J is TRBJ2-5, with TRBD2 matching over 7 bases. Germline trimming cut 5 bases from V and 4 bases from J; bases unmatched to any gene: 10. This CDR3 is 15 amino acids long. Per the germline V gene, CDR1 is SEHNR and CDR2 is FQNEAQ (reference sequence). This chain's CDR3 is CASSARLAPGETQYF. The CDR3 DNA follows: TGTGCCAGCAGCGCAAGACTAGCCCCTGGAGAGACCCAGTACTTC.

This chain joins TRBV19 and TRBJ1-3, with D hard to call. The CDR3 totals 15 residues. CDR1 is LNHDA and CDR2 is SQIVND in the germline V gene (reference sequence). Trimming shortened V by 8 bases and J by 0 bases, and 14 bases separated the two germline ends. In nucleotides, the CDR3 is TGTGCCAGTGCCTCCTACAGCGGCTCTGGAAACACCATATATTTT. It specifies CASASYSGSGNTIYF.

CDR3 loop: CASLVLDNFYNEQFF. For the CDR3, the DNA is TGTGCCAGCTTGGTGCTCGACAATTTTTACAATGAGCAGTTCTTC. The rearrangement joins TRBV13 to TRBJ2-1; the D is unclear. Germline V lookup: CDR1 PRHDT, CDR2 FYEKMQ (reference sequence). The CDR3 length is 15 residues. V lost 8 bases and J 4 bases, leaving 18 bases between the germline ends. Looking up the rest from reference TRBV13 and TRBJ2-1 gives the full variable domain: AAGVIQSPRHLIKEKRETATLKCYPIPRHDTVYWYQQGPGQDPQFLISFYEKMQSDKGSIPDRFSAQQFSDYHSELNMSSLELGDSALYFCASLVLDNFYNEQFFGPGTRLTVL.

The genes are TRBV27 and TRBJ1-1; D unclear. The CDR3 loop spans 16 amino acids. Trimming stripped 2 bases from V and 6 bases from J, with 19 bases between. Germline assignment: CDR1 MNHEY and CDR2 SMNVEV (reference sequence). The CDR3 bases are TGTGCCAGCAGTTTACAAATCCTCGGGAGGGAGTCTGAAGCTTTCTTT. Protein product: CASSLQILGRESEAFF.

The chain is built from TRBV13 and TRBJ2-1; D is ambiguous. The CDR3 runs 13 residues. The V and J ends lost 2 bases and 5 bases respectively, with 7 bases between them. The germline V gene has CDR1 PRHDT and CDR2 FYEKMQ (reference sequence). The CDR3 DNA reads TGTGCCAGCAGCTTACCTGAAGACAATGAGCAGTTCTTC. This gives the protein CASSLPEDNEQFF.

The rearrangement links TRBV28 to TRBJ2-1, with D possibly being TRBD2 (5 bases). The CDR3 extends over 13 amino acids. Germline loops: CDR1 MDHEN, CDR2 SYDVKM. The DNA for the CDR3 is TGTGCAGCCGGCAGCGGACTTTACAATGAGCAGTTCTTC. Amino acid sequence: CAAGSGLYNEQFF.

This clone has only a few counts. V usage is TRBV7-2 and J usage is TRBJ1-5; 8 bases agree with TRBD1. The V and J ends lost 5 bases and 3 bases, in that order; junction bases with no gene match: 3. This CDR3 region has 14 residues. Germline assignment: CDR1 SGHTA and CDR2 FQGNSA. The CDR3 bases are TGTGCCAGCAGCCCGGACAGGGTCAATCAGCCCCAGCATTTT. It translates to CASSPDRVNQPQHF.

The V gene is TRBV4-2, the J gene TRBJ2-7; maybe TRBD2 (6 bases). CDR1 and CDR2 from the germline V gene are LGHNA and YNFKEQ. CDR3 size: 15 residues. V shed 0 bases and J shed 0 bases, with 9 bases lying between them. Written as DNA, the CDR3 is TGTGCCAGCAGCCAAGAACAGACTAGCTCCTACGAGCAGTACTTC. Its protein product is CASSQEQTSSYEQYF.

This sequence joins TRBV9 and TRBJ2-1; D is unclear. Germline loops: CDR1 SGDLS, CDR2 YYNGEE. The CDR3 is made up of 12 amino acids. Trimming cost V 0 bases and J 10 bases, with 8 bases left between them. The CDR3 is CASSVGGIEQFF. As DNA, the CDR3 is TGTGCCAGCAGCGTAGGTGGTATCGAGCAGTTCTTC.

J is TRBJ1-2 and V is TRBV7-9; 8 bases match TRBD1. Trimming removed 0 bases from V and 8 bases from J; junction bases left unmatched: 8. Germline CDR1 SEHNR, CDR2 FQNEAQ (reference sequence). CDR3 size: 15 residues. This chain's CDR3 is CASSLAGRGQEGYTF. The CDR3 nucleotides read TGTGCCAGCAGCTTAGCGGGCAGGGGGCAGGAGGGCTACACCTTC.

This clone was picked up a small number of times. The chain employs TRBV20-1 and TRBJ1-1; D is unresolved. The V and J ends lost 8 bases and 3 bases respectively, with 10 bases between them. Germline assignment: CDR1 DFQATT and CDR2 SNEGSKA (reference sequence). The CDR3 is made up of 11 amino acids. CDR3 in amino acids: CSPIGDTEAFF. CDR3 sequence (DNA): TGCAGTCCCATCGGGGACACTGAAGCTTTCTTT.

V is TRBV6-1 and J is TRBJ1-5; 7 bases are shared with TRBD1. The CDR3 runs 15 residues. In germline, CDR1 is MNHNS, CDR2 SASEGT. Unmatched junction bases numbered 7, after V lost 5 bases and J lost 3 bases. The CDR3 DNA is TGTGCCAGCAGTCGGGACAGCTCAAACAATCAGCCCCAGCATTTT. Amino acids: CASSRDSSNNQPQHF.

V gene TRBV29-1 combines with J gene TRBJ2-4, with D perhaps matching TRBD1 (6 bases). The V gene's germline CDR1 is SQVTM and CDR2 ANQGSEA. This CDR3 is built from 16 residues. Trimming removed 6 bases from V and 10 bases from J, with 28 bases in between. Written as DNA, the CDR3 is TGCAGCGTCAGCCGAGGGGCAGGGGACCCCCCTGGGATTCAGTACTTC. It encodes CSVSRGAGDPPGIQYF.

The gene calls are TRBV9 and TRBJ1-3; no clear D gene. Germline V CDR1 and CDR2: SGDLS, YYNGEE. Trimming stripped 0 bases from V and 0 bases from J, with 1 base between. This CDR3 comprises 13 residues. The CDR3 DNA follows: TGTGCCAGCAGCGTAGACTCTGGAAACACCATATATTTT. Encoded protein: CASSVDSGNTIYF. The full variable domain, rest sourced from reference TRBV9 and TRBJ1-3, is DSGVTQTPKHLITATGQRVTLRCSPRSGDLSVYWYQQSLDQGLQFLIQYYNGEERAKGNILERFSAQQFPDLHSELNLSSLELGDSALYFCASSVDSGNTIYFGEGSWLTVV.

This chain uses TRBV7-6 with TRBJ2-2; a weak D match, TRBD2 (5 bases). Germline V gene lookup returns CDR1 SGHVS and CDR2 FNYEAQ. This CDR3 has 14 residues. The ends were cut back, 7 bases at V and 7 bases at J, with 16 bases in the middle. CDR3 bases: TGTGCCAGCACCCGTCTAGTGGGGAGCGGGGAGCTGTTTTTT. It yields the protein CASTRLVGSGELFF.

V gene TRBV28 combines with J gene TRBJ2-3; TRBD2 agrees at 10 bases. The CDR3 covers 15 residues. With 2 bases clipped from V and 6 bases from J, the junction kept 5 bases outside the gene matches. The germline V gene has CDR1 MDHEN and CDR2 SYDVKM. DNA for the CDR3: TGTGCCAGCAGTTTACAGCGGGAGGGGTCGGATACGCAGTATTTT. Protein sequence: CASSLQREGSDTQYF.

The V and J genes are TRBV11-2 and TRBJ2-3; TRBD1 might be the D (6 bases). The CDR3 consists of 15 residues. Trimming pared 5 bases from V and 4 bases from J, leaving 16 bases between. Per germline, CDR1 SGHAT and CDR2 FQNNGV. The CDR3 reads CASSMPGTTPDTQYF. The CDR3 nucleotides are TGTGCCAGCAGCATGCCCGGGACAACCCCAGATACGCAGTATTTT.

This clone has more than one count but fewer than ten. The gene calls are TRBV7-9 and TRBJ1-1, with a weak D call TRBD1 (6 bases). The V gene lost 5 bases and the J gene lost 0 bases, with 19 bases spanning the gap. The germline V gene encodes CDR1 SEHNR and CDR2 FQNEAQ (reference sequence). CDR3 length: 17 residues. The CDR3 is CASSPRLETGLNTEAFF. The CDR3 DNA reads as TGTGCCAGCAGCCCTCGATTAGAGACAGGACTGAACACTGAAGCTTTCTTT.

The gene calls are TRBV2 and TRBJ2-7, with 7 bases that match TRBD1. Trimming removed 1 base from V and 7 bases from J; junction bases left unmatched: 13. The CDR3 runs to 16 residues. The germline CDR1 and CDR2 sequences are SNHLY and FYNNEI. In DNA, the CDR3 is TGTGCCAGCAGTGAAGGATGGGACAGCATCAACGGTGAGCAGTACTTC. Translated: CASSEGWDSINGEQYF.

The chain joins TRBV27 to TRBJ1-5, with TRBD1 matching over 8 bases. Trimming took 6 bases from V and 0 from J; bases not matched to a gene: 7. The CDR3 loop spans 16 amino acids. Germline CDR1 reads MNHEY; CDR2 reads SMNVEV (reference sequence). The CDR3 protein is CASSGQGLNSNQPQHF. CDR3 DNA sequence: TGTGCCAGCAGCGGACAGGGATTAAATAGCAATCAGCCCCAGCATTTT.

The chain carries TRBV6-5 and TRBJ2-7; 9 nucleotides agree with TRBD2. The germline V gene has CDR1 MNHEY and CDR2 SVGAGI. The CDR3 has 13 residues. The ends lost 5 bases at V and 6 bases at J; junction bases unmatched: 5. CDR3 sequence reads: CASSQTSGREQYF. CDR3 bases: TGTGCCAGCAGTCAGACTAGCGGCCGCGAGCAGTACTTC.

V is TRBV5-4 and J is TRBJ2-1; D is undetermined. The CDR3 sequence is 17 residues long. Germline CDR1 reads SGHNT; CDR2 reads YYREEE (reference sequence). V lost 0 bases, J lost 4 bases, and 17 bases lay in between. CDR3 sequence reads: CASSLGRILDTYNEQFF. The CDR3 DNA reads as TGTGCCAGCAGCTTGGGGCGGATTCTTGATACTTACAATGAGCAGTTCTTC.

Turning to this clone: Other DNA sequences in this specimen translate into the identical CDR3. The genes are TRBV27 and TRBJ2-7; D possibly uses TRBD1 or TRBD2 (5 bases each). Trimming cost V 0 bases and J 2 bases, with 8 bases left between them. Germline CDR1 reads MNHEY; CDR2 reads SMNVEV (reference sequence). The CDR3 has 14 residues. CDR3 DNA sequence: TGTGCCAGCAGTTTATCCCAGGGAGCCTACGAGCAGTACTTC. It specifies CASSLSQGAYEQYF.

This clone came up once. V gene TRBV9 combines with J gene TRBJ2-3; D call uncertain. This CDR3 has 14 residues. Between the trimmed V and J ends, which lost 4 bases and 5 bases, there was a span of 14 bases. Germline CDR1 and CDR2: SGDLS and YYNGEE. CDR3: CASSPDLGRDTQYF. The CDR3, as DNA: TGTGCCAGCAGCCCCGACCTCGGTAGAGATACGCAGTATTTT.